Listed below are T cell receptor beta chains from one sample, sequenced in a study of blood T cell repertoires in COVID-19. Some clones are missing from TCRdb's copy, which holds only in-frame ones; the method was immunoSEQ multiplex PCR. This sample has about 300,000 clones; around nine tenths occur once, and the top ten carry 6% to 7%. Sequencing input: peripheral blood. Receptor source: a woman aged 30 to 39 with COVID-19, enrolled during active disease. Each CDR3 is given with its conserved first and last residue. The order of the fields is J gene, clone size, D gene, V gene, CDR3 protein, CDR3 DNA. The D gene is left open where the match is weak. Size is stated for part of the rows, as once, few or many counts, or as a class when the clone is expanded.

TRBJ2-7,-,-,TRBV30,CAWDRGGANYEQYF,TGTGCCTGGGACCGGGGAGGTGCAAACTACGAGCAGTACTTC
TRBJ2-5,once,TRBD2,TRBV5-1,CASSLGSGSVQETQYF,TGCGCCAGCAGCTTGGGCAGCGGGAGTGTTCAAGAGACCCAGTACTTC
TRBJ2-5,-,TRBD1,TRBV5-1,CASSLADRGRGLETQYF,TGCGCCAGCAGCTTGGCGGACAGGGGGCGAGGGTTAGAGACCCAGTACTTC
TRBJ2-2,few,-,TRBV30,CASRAGLNTGELFF,TGTGCCTCTAGGGCGGGTTTGAACACCGGGGAGCTGTTTTTT
TRBJ2-2,-,-,TRBV7-9,CASTRSGDSGELFF,TGTGCCAGCACGAGGAGTGGGGACTCCGGGGAGCTGTTTTTT
TRBJ2-1,once,-,TRBV6-5,CASRRSSYNEQFF,TGTGCCAGCAGGAGGAGCTCCTACAATGAGCAGTTCTTC
TRBJ2-2,-,TRBD1,TRBV29-1,CSVGTAGELFF,TGCAGCGTGGGGACAGCCGGGGAGCTGTTTTTT
TRBJ2-1,-,TRBD2,TRBV13,CASSNRLAGGEVQFF,TGTGCCAGCAGCAACCGACTAGCGGGGGGTGAGGTGCAGTTCTTC
TRBJ2-7,-,-,TRBV10-3,CAISPTRLEQYF,TGTGCCATCAGCCCCACGCGGCTAGAGCAGTACTTC
TRBJ1-1,-,-,TRBV6-5,CASSYSRGTEAFF,TGTGCCAGCAGTTACTCCCGGGGCACTGAAGCTTTCTTT
TRBJ1-1,-,-,TRBV12-3/TRBV12-4,CASSPWEEAEAFF,TGTGCCAGCAGCCCATGGGAGGAGGCTGAAGCTTTCTTT
TRBJ1-2,-,-,TRBV28,CASSSGSLARGDGYTF,TGTGCCAGCAGTTCGGGATCACTTGCGCGGGGTGATGGCTACACCTTC
TRBJ1-1,-,TRBD1,TRBV9,CASSGLGQSFSEAFF,TGTGCCAGCAGCGGTTTGGGACAGTCCTTTTCTGAAGCTTTCTTT
TRBJ2-7,-,TRBD2,TRBV30,CAWSRASGRSSYEQYF,TGTGCCTGGAGTCGGGCTAGCGGGAGGTCCTCCTACGAGCAGTACTTC
TRBJ1-3,once,-,TRBV5-1,CASSLLGGEAGNTIYF,TGCGCCAGCAGCTTGTTGGGAGGGGAGGCTGGAAACACCATATATTTT
TRBJ2-3,-,TRBD1,TRBV6-5,CASSSPGGNTQYF,TGTGCCAGCAGTTCGCCAGGGGGAAATACGCAGTATTTT
TRBJ1-6,-,TRBD1,TRBV30,CAWDRDGSPLHF,TGTGCCTGGGACAGGGATGGCTCACCCCTCCACTTT
TRBJ2-3,-,TRBD2,TRBV30,CAWSVSLAGPTDTQYF,TGTGCCTGGAGTGTATCCCTAGCGGGACCCACAGATACGCAGTATTTT
TRBJ1-1,-,-,TRBV5-1,CASSFRDMNTEAFF,TGCGCCAGCAGCTTCAGGGATATGAACACTGAAGCTTTCTTT
TRBJ1-1,-,TRBD1,TRBV19,CASSIRGTGRIPEAFF,TGTGCCAGTAGTATAAGGGGGACAGGGCGGATCCCTGAAGCTTTCTTT
TRBJ1-2,-,TRBD1,TRBV7-9,CASSQGQGLGYGYTF,TGTGCCAGCAGCCAAGGACAGGGTTTAGGGTATGGCTACACCTTC
TRBJ2-2,-,TRBD2,TRBV10-3,CAISGLAGAGTGELFF,TGTGCCATCAGTGGACTAGCGGGAGCTGGGACCGGGGAGCTGTTTTTT
TRBJ1-6,-,-,TRBV28,CASTYGRVTPLHF,TGTGCCAGCACCTACGGGAGGGTCACACCCCTCCACTTT
TRBJ2-2,-,-,TRBV4-1,CASSQGSGSGELFF,TGCGCCAGCAGCCAGGGATCAGGGTCCGGGGAGCTGTTTTTT
TRBJ1-5,-,-,TRBV6-5,CASGGPNQPQHF,TGTGCCAGCGGAGGGCCGAATCAGCCCCAGCATTTT
TRBJ2-1,-,TRBD2,TRBV29-1,CSVEITSGSLGNEQFF,TGCAGCGTTGAAATTACTAGCGGGAGCCTTGGTAATGAGCAGTTCTTC
TRBJ1-2,-,-,TRBV10-2,CASESSGYTF,TGCGCCAGCGAGTCTTCTGGCTACACCTTC
TRBJ2-2,-,-,TRBV9,CASSLRGGSTGELFF,TGTGCCAGCAGCCTACGAGGGGGTTCTACCGGGGAGCTGTTTTTT
TRBJ1-2,-,-,TRBV28,CASSFTDPYGYTF,TGTGCCAGCAGTTTCACAGACCCCTATGGCTACACCTTC
TRBJ1-4,-,-,TRBV7-4,CASSLADNVRILDNEKLFF,TGTGCCAGCAGCTTAGCGGACAATGTTAGGATATTGGATAATGAAAAACTGTTTTTT
TRBJ1-1,-,TRBD1,TRBV18,CASSPQQGATEAFF,TGTGCCAGCTCACCACAACAGGGGGCAACTGAAGCTTTCTTT
TRBJ2-3,once,-,TRBV11-3,CASSFSGPQPDTQYF,TGTGCCAGCAGCTTCAGCGGGCCCCAGCCAGATACGCAGTATTTT
TRBJ2-2,once,-,TRBV7-8,CASSSEQGGAGELFF,TGTGCCAGCAGCTCGGAACAGGGGGGGGCCGGGGAGCTGTTTTTT
TRBJ2-3,once,TRBD2,TRBV30,CAWSMGLAGGGSDTQYF,TGTGCCTGGAGTATGGGACTAGCGGGAGGTGGTTCAGATACGCAGTATTTT
TRBJ2-3,once,TRBD1,TRBV10-2,CASTDRGIVGDTQYF,TGCGCCAGCACGGACAGGGGGATTGTTGGAGATACGCAGTATTTT
TRBJ2-7,-,TRBD2,TRBV11-3,CASSPSSTSGTVEQYF,TGTGCCAGCAGCCCTTCTTCGACTAGCGGGACGGTCGAGCAGTACTTC
TRBJ2-3,-,TRBD2,TRBV7-3,CASSPLAGSTDTQYF,TGTGCCAGCAGCCCTTTAGCGGGCTCCACAGATACGCAGTATTTT
TRBJ2-1,-,-,TRBV24-1,CATSDWDKGEQFF,TGTGCCACCAGTGATTGGGACAAGGGTGAGCAGTTCTTC
TRBJ2-1,-,TRBD2,TRBV24-1,CATSDPRTSGRISSYNEQFF,TGTGCCACCAGTGATCCCCGGACTAGCGGGAGAATAAGCTCCTACAATGAGCAGTTCTTC
TRBJ2-1,-,TRBD1,TRBV5-6,CASSLVDREMAPLFF,TGTGCCAGCAGCTTGGTGGACAGGGAAATGGCCCCTCTGTTCTTC
TRBJ2-3,once,TRBD2,TRBV29-1,CSVSRAGGPRDTQYF,TGCAGCGTCTCGCGGGCGGGAGGGCCAAGGGATACGCAGTATTTT
TRBJ2-7,-,-,TRBV4-1,CASSQVGRQYEQYF,TGCGCCAGCAGCCAAGTAGGAAGACAATACGAGCAGTACTTC
TRBJ2-7,-,-,TRBV27,CASSPASGAAEQYF,TGTGCCAGCAGCCCCGCAAGTGGGGCTGCCGAGCAGTACTTC
TRBJ2-7,-,TRBD2,TRBV28,CASRPGGGILYEQYF,TGTGCCAGCAGGCCCGGGGGGGGAATCCTCTACGAGCAGTACTTC
TRBJ1-2,few,-,TRBV7-2,CASSLRRVGQGYTF,TGTGCCAGCAGCTTGAGGAGGGTGGGGCAAGGCTACACCTTC
TRBJ1-5,-,-,TRBV5-5,CASSLVGGNQPQHF,TGTGCCAGCAGCTTGGTAGGGGGCAATCAGCCCCAGCATTTT
TRBJ1-1,-,TRBD1,TRBV6-6,CASGGQGAFTEAFF,TGTGCCAGCGGGGGACAGGGGGCTTTTACTGAAGCTTTCTTT
TRBJ2-7,-,TRBD2,TRBV7-2,CASSLWDRRTSGGSYEQYF,TGTGCCAGCAGCTTATGGGACAGGAGGACTAGCGGGGGTTCCTACGAGCAGTACTTC
TRBJ2-7,-,TRBD2,TRBV7-2,CASSAGTSGIRSLLEQYF,TGTGCCAGCAGCGCGGGGACTAGCGGGATCCGGTCTTTACTCGAGCAGTACTTC
TRBJ1-2,-,-,TRBV20-1,CSASRQDNGYTF,TGCAGTGCTAGTCGCCAGGATAATGGCTACACCTTC
TRBJ1-2,-,-,TRBV19,CASWGAGYTF,TGTGCCTCTTGGGGCGCGGGCTACACCTTC
TRBJ1-1,-,-,TRBV6-5,CASSYPGFEAFF,TGTGCCAGCAGTTACCCAGGGTTTGAAGCTTTCTTT
TRBJ1-3,-,TRBD1,TRBV6-1,CASSAYRGGTGGNTIYF,TGTGCCAGCAGTGCCTACAGGGGCGGGACAGGGGGAAACACCATATATTTT
TRBJ1-1,-,TRBD1,TRBV4-1,CASSQESPGGTEAFF,TGCGCCAGCAGCCAAGAGTCACCAGGGGGCACTGAAGCTTTCTTT
TRBJ2-2,once,-,TRBV19,CASRITWTMNTGELFF,TGTGCCAGTAGGATTACATGGACTATGAACACCGGGGAGCTGTTTTTT
TRBJ2-4,-,TRBD2,TRBV7-2,CASSFSTHGEGKNIQYF,TGTGCCAGCAGCTTTTCCACTCACGGGGAGGGCAAAAACATTCAGTACTTC
TRBJ1-1,-,-,TRBV6-2/TRBV6-3,CASSPVPGHRNF,TGTGCCAGCAGCCCCGTACCGGGACACAGAAACTTT
TRBJ1-6,-,TRBD1,TRBV28,CASSLIDRGSSPLHF,TGTGCCAGCAGCCTCATTGACAGGGGGAGTTCACCCCTCCACTTT
TRBJ1-2,-,-,TRBV7-9,CASSSQTSGSYGYTF,TGTGCCAGCAGTTCTCAGACGTCGGGGAGCTATGGCTACACCTTC
TRBJ1-6,-,-,TRBV10-3,CAIRAGDNSPLHF,TGTGCCATCAGAGCAGGGGATAATTCACCCCTCCACTTT